This T cell receptor beta chain stems from a study of OX40 agonist ivuxolimab in advanced cancers. Overall study: Ivuxolimab, which patients received intravenously every 2 weeks, was dosed at 0.01 to 10 mg/kg. It was permissible to have had prior anti-PD-1, anti-PD-L1 or anti-CTLA-4 therapy, and around 40% had some.

CDR3 length equals 15 residues. Deletions cut 4 bases from V and 0 bases from J, with 11 bases between. The germline gives CDR1 SGHNT, CDR2 YYREEE (reference sequence). The assay was immunoSEQ multiplex PCR, and TCRdb's table has in-frame clones only and misses some. This sample has about 45,000 clones, with more than 70% found just once. Findings of the study overall: On average, CD8+ T cells showed a greater number of expanded clones than CD4+. The investigators did not determine what antigen specificity the expanded peripheral T cells had.

On this clone itself: Its antigen is not known.

Sequencing was performed on CD4+ or CD8+ T cells sorted from blood, taken in a trial of the OX40 agonist ivuxolimab. The TCR was taken from an adult with an advanced solid tumor such as melanoma, head and neck, liver or kidney cancer. The chain links TRBV5-4 to TRBJ2-1; D is uncertain. This CDR3 reads CASSPTKSSYNEQFF. In nucleotides, the CDR3 is TGTGCCAGCAGCCCGACCAAGAGCTCCTACAATGAGCAGTTCTTC.